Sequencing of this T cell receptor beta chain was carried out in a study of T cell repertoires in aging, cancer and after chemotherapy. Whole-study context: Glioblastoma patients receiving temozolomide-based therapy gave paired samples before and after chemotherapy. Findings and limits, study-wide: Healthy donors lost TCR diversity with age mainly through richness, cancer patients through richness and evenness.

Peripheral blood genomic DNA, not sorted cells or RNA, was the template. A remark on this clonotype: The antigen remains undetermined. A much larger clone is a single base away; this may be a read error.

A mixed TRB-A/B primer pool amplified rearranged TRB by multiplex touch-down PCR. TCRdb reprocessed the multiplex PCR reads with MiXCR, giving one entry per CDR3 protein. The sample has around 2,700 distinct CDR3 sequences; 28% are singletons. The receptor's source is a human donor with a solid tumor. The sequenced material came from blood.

In DNA form, the CDR3 reads TGTGCCAGCAGTCCCCCGAGGTCCCAGGCTTACAATAAGCAGTTCTTC. This sequence encodes CASSPPRSQAYNKQFF. The chain joins TRBV6-2 or TRBV6-3 to TRBJ2-1; no clear D gene. The CDR3 extends over 16 amino acids. The germline gives CDR1 MNHEY, CDR2 SVGEGT.